The 3 T cell receptor beta chains below were found in one sample sequenced in a study of cytomegalovirus exposure and HLA in healthy donors. Researchers ran the PCR with 60 Vbeta and 13 Jbeta primers. Here immunoSEQ multiplex PCR was the method, and the copy in TCRdb shows in-frame clones only, minus some. Among 130,000 or so clones listed, roughly 88% were seen once. Material for sequencing was PBMCs. The receptors were gathered from a young woman in good health and CMV-seropositive.

The chain has TRBV7-2 and TRBJ2-2, with 7 bases aligning to TRBD2. Germline V CDR1 and CDR2: SGHTA, FQGNSA. This CDR3 spans 14 amino acids. With V trimmed by 3 bases and J by 3 bases, 1 base remained unmatched. CDR3 region: CASSLGGDTGELFF. The DNA for the CDR3 is TGTGCCAGCAGCTTGGGGGGGGACACCGGGGAGCTGTTTTTT.

The chain carries TRBV9 and TRBJ2-3, with 7 positions matching TRBD2. CDR3 length equals 15 residues. The J segment lost 1 base and the V segment lost 0 bases, leaving 2 bases of the junction unmatched. Germline V lookup: CDR1 SGDLS, CDR2 YYNGEE. This CDR3 is CASSVGTSGTDTQYF. The CDR3, as DNA: TGTGCCAGCAGCGTAGGAACTAGCGGCACAGATACGCAGTATTTT.

The chain couples TRBV25-1 to TRBJ2-1; no clear D gene. Trimming left V 8 bases short and J 8 bases short, with 13 bases between. Germline CDR1 reads MGHDK; CDR2 reads SYGVNS. The CDR3 runs to 12 residues. CDR3 nucleotides: TGTGCCAGCCAACCCGAGGCCGATGAGCAGTTCTTC. Translation: CASQPEADEQFF. Filled out from reference TRBV25-1 and TRBJ2-1, the complete variable domain reads EADIYQTPRYLVIGTGKKITLECSQTMGHDKMYWYQQDPGMELHLIHYSYGVNSTEKGDLSSESTVSRIRTEHFPLTLESARPSHTSQYLCASQPEADEQFFGPGTRLTVL.